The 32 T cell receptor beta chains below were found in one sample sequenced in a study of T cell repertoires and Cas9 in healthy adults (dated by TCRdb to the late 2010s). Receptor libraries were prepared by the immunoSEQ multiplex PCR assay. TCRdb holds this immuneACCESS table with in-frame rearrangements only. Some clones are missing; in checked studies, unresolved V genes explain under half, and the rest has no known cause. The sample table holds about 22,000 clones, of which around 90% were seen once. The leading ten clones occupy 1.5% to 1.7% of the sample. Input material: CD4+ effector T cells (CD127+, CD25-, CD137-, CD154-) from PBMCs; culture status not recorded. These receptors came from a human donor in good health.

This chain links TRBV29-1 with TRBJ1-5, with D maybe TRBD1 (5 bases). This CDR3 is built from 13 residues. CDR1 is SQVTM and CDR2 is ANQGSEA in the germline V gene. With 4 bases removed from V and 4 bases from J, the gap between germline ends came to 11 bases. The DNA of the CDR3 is TGCAGCGTTGCCGGGGGGGGAAATCAGCCCCAGCATTTT. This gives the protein CSVAGGGNQPQHF.

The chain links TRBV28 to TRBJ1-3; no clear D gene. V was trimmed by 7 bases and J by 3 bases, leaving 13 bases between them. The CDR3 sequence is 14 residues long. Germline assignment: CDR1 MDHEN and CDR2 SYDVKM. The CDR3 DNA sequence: TGTGCCAGCACGGCCAACTTGGGTGGAAACACCATATATTTT. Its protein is CASTANLGGNTIYF.

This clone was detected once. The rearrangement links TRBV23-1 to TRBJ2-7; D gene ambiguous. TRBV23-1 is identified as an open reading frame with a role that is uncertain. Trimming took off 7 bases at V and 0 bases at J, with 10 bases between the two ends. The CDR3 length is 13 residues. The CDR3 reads CASTDGDSYEQYF. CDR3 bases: TGCGCCAGCACCGACGGAGACTCCTACGAGCAGTACTTC.

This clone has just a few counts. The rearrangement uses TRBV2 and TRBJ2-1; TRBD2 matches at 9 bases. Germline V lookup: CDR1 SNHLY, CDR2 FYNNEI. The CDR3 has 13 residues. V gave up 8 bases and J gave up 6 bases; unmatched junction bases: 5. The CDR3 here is CASSLAGFNEQFF. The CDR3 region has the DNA TGTGCCAGCTCGCTAGCGGGGTTCAATGAGCAGTTCTTC. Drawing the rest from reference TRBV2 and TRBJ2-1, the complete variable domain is EPEVTQTPSHQVTQMGQEVILRCVPISNHLYFYWYRQILGQKVEFLVSFYNNEISEKSEIFDDQFSVERPDGSNFTLKIRSTKLEDSAMYFCASSLAGFNEQFFGPGTRLTVL.

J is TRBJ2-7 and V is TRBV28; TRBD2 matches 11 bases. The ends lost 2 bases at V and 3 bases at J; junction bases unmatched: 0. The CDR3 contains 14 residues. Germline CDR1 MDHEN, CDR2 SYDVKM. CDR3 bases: TGTGCCAGCAGTTTAGGGACTAGCGGCTACGAGCAGTACTTC. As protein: CASSLGTSGYEQYF.

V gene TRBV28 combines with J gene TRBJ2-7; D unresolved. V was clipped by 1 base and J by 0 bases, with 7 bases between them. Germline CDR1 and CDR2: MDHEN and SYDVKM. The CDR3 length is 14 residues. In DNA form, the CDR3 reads TGTGCCAGCAGTTTATTGGCCAGCTCCTACGAGCAGTACTTC. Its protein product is CASSLLASSYEQYF.

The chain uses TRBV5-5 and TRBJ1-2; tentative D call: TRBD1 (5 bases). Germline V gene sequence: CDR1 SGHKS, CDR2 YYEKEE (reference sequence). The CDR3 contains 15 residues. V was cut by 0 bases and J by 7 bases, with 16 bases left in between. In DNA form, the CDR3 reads TGTGCCAGCAGCTTGGCCCCAAGTCAGGGTTCTGGCTACACCTTC. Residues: CASSLAPSQGSGYTF.

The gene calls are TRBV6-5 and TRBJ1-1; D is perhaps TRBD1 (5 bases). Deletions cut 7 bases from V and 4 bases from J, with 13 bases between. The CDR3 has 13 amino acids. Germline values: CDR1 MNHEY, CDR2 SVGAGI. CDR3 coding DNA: TGTGCCAGCATTAAAAGGGGTAGCACTGAAGCTTTCTTT. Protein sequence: CASIKRGSTEAFF.

This CDR3 is CAISGTNEGEQYF. The DNA of the CDR3 is TGTGCCATCAGTGGGACAAACGAAGGCGAGCAGTACTTC. V and J are TRBV10-3 and TRBJ2-7; TRBD1 might be the D (5 bases). This CDR3 contains 13 residues. The V end was cut by 4 bases, the J end by 6 bases, with 13 bases between. The germline V gene has CDR1 ENHRY and CDR2 SYGVKD.

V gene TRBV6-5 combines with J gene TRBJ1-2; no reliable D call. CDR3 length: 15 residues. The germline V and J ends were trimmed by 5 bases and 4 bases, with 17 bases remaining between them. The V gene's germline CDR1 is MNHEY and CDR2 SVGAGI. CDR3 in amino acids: CASSRVSGIIYGYTF. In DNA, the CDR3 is TGTGCCAGCAGTAGAGTATCCGGGATCATCTATGGCTACACCTTC.

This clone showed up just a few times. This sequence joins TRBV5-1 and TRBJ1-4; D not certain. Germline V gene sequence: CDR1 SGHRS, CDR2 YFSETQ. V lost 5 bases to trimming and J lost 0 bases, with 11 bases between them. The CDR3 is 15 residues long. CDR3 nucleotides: TGCGCCAGCAGATCCACAACTTCAACTAATGAAAAACTGTTTTTT. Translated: CASRSTTSTNEKLFF.

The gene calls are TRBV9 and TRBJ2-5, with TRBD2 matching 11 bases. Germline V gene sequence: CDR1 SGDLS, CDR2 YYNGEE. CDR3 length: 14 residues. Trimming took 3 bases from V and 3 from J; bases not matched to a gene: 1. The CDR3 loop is CASSAGLAEETQYF. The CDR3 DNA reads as TGTGCCAGCAGCGCGGGACTAGCGGAAGAGACCCAGTACTTC.

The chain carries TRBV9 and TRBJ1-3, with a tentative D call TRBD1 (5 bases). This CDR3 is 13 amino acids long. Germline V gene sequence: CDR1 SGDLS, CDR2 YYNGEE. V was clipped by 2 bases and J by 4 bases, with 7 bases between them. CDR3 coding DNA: TGTGCCAGCAGCGTTGGGGGAGGAAACACCATATATTTT. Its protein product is CASSVGGGNTIYF.

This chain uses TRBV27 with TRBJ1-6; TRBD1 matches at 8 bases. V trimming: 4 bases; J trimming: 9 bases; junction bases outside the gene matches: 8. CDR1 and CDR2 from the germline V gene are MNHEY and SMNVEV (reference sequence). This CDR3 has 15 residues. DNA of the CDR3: TGTGCCAGCAGTTCCCTCCAGGGGGCGGTTTCACCCCTCCACTTT. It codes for CASSSLQGAVSPLHF.

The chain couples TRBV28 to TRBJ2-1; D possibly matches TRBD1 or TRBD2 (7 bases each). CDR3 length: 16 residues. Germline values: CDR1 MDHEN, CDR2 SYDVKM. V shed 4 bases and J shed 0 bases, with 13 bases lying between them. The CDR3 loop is CASSSGGVSSYNEQFF. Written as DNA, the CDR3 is TGTGCCAGCAGTTCAGGGGGGGTGAGCTCCTACAATGAGCAGTTCTTC.

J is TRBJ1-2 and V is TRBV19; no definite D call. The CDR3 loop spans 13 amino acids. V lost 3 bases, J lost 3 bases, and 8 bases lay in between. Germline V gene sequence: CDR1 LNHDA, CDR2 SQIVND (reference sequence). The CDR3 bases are TGTGCCAGTAGTATTGGAATTCACTATGGCTACACCTTC. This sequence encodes CASSIGIHYGYTF.

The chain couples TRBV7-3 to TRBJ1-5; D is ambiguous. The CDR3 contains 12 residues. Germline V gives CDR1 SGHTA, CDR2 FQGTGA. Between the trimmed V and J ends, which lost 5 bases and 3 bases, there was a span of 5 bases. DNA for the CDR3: TGTGCCAGCAGCGAGGCCAATCAGCCCCAGCATTTT. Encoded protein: CASSEANQPQHF.

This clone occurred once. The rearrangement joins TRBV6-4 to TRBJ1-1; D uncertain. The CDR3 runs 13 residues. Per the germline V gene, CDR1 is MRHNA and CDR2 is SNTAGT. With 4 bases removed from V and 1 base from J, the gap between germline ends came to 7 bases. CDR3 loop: CASSAWQNTEAFF. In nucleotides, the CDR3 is TGTGCCAGCAGTGCGTGGCAGAACACTGAAGCTTTCTTT.

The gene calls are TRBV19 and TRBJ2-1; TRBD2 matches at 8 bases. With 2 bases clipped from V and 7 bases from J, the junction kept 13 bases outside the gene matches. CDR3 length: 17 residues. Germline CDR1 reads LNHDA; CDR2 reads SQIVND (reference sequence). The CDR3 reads CASSIMGPGGTENEQFF. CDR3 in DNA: TGTGCCAGTAGTATAATGGGTCCGGGGGGGACGGAAAATGAGCAGTTCTTC.

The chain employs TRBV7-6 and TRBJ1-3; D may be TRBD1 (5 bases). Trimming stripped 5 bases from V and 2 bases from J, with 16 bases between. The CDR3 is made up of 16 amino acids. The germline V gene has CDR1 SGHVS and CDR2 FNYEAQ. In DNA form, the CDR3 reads TGTGCCAGCAGCCCCTTAGGACGGGGGGCTGGAAACACCATATATTTT. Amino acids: CASSPLGRGAGNTIYF.

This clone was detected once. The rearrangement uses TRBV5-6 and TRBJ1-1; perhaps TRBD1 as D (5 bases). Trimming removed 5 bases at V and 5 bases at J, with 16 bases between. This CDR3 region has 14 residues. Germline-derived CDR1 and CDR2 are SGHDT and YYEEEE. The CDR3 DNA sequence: TGTGCCAGCAGTTCGGGACCGGGAGGGACTGAAGCTTTCTTT. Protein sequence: CASSSGPGGTEAFF.

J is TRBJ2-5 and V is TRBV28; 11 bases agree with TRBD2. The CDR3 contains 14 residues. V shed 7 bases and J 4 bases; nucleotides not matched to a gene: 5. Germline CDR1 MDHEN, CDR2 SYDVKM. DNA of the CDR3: TGTGCCAGCACTTCCGGGACTAGCGGAGAGACCCAGTACTTC. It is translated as CASTSGTSGETQYF.

Here the CDR3 reads CASNREGRLSTEAFF. In nucleotides, the CDR3 is TGTGCCAGTAATAGAGAGGGTAGGTTGTCCACTGAAGCTTTCTTT. The chain carries TRBV19 and TRBJ1-1; no reliable D call. The CDR3 consists of 15 residues. V dropped 7 bases and J dropped 4 bases, with 19 bases sitting between them. Per germline, CDR1 LNHDA and CDR2 SQIVND (reference sequence). The full variable domain, with the rest looked up from reference TRBV19 and TRBJ1-1, is DGGITQSPKYLFRKEGQNVTLSCEQNLNHDAMYWYRQDPGQGLRLIYYSQIVNDFQKGDIAEGYSVSREKKESFPLTVTSAQKNPTAFYLCASNREGRLSTEAFFGQGTRLTVV.

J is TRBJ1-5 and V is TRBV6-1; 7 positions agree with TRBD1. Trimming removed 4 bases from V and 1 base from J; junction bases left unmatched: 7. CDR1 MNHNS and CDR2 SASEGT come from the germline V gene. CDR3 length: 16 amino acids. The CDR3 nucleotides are TGTGCCAGCAGTGGGCCGACAGGGAGAAGCAATCAGCCCCAGCATTTT. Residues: CASSGPTGRSNQPQHF.

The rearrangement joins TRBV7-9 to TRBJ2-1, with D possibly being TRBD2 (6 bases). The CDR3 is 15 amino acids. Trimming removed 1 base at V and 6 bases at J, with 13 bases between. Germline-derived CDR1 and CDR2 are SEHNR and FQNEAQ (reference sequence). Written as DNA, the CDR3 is TGTGCCAGCAGCTTAGGTAGCGGAGGATCCAATGAGCAGTTCTTC. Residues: CASSLGSGGSNEQFF.

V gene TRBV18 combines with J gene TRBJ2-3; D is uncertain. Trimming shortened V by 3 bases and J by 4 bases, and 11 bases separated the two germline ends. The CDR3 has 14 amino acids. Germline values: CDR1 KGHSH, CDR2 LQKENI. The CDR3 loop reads CASSPVGRPDTQYF. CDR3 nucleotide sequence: TGTGCCAGCTCACCGGTAGGGCGCCCAGATACGCAGTATTTT.

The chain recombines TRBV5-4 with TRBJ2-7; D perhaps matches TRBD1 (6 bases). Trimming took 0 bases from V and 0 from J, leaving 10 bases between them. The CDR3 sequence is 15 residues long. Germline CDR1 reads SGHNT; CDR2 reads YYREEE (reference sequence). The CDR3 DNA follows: TGTGCCAGCAGCTTGGGGCAGGGGAGCTCCTACGAGCAGTACTTC. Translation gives CASSLGQGSSYEQYF. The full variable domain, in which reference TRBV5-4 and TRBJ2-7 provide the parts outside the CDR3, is ETGVTQSPTHLIKTRGQQVTLRCSSQSGHNTVSWYQQALGQGPQFIFQYYREEENGRGNFPPRFSGLQFPNYSSELNVNALELDDSALYLCASSLGQGSSYEQYFGPGTRLTVT.

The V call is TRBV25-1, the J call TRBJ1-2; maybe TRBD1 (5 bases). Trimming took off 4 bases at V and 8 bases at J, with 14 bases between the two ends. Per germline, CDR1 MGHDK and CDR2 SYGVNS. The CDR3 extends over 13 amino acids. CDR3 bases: TGTGCCAGCAGTGGAACCGGGGCGCGAGGCTACACCTTC. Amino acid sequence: CASSGTGARGYTF.

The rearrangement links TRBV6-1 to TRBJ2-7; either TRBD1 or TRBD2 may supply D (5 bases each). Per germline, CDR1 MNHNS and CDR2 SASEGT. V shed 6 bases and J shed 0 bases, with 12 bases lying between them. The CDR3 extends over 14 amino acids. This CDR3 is CASRRDGSSYEQYF. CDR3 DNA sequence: TGTGCCAGCAGACGGGACGGTAGCTCCTACGAGCAGTACTTC.

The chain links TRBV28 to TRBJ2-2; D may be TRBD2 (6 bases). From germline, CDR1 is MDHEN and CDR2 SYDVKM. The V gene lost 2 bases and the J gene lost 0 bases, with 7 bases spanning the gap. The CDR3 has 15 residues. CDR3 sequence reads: CASSLSGPNTGELFF. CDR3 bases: TGTGCCAGCAGTTTAAGCGGGCCGAACACCGGGGAGCTGTTTTTT.

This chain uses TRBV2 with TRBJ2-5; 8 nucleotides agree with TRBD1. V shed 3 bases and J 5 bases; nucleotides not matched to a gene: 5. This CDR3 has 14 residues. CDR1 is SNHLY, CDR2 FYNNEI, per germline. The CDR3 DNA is TGTGCCAGCAGTGAGACAGGGGTGTTGGAGACCCAGTACTTC. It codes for CASSETGVLETQYF.

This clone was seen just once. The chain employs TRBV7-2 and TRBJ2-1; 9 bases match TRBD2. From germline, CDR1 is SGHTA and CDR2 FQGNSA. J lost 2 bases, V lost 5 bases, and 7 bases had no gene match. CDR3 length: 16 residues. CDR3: CASSPLAGSAYNEQFF. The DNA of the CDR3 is TGTGCCAGCAGCCCCCTAGCGGGATCCGCCTACAATGAGCAGTTCTTC.